The 9 T cell receptor beta chains below all came from one sample that was sequenced in a study of blood T cell repertoires in COVID-19. TCRdb keeps only in-frame clones here, not all; method: immunoSEQ multiplex PCR. The table shows 130,000 or so clones, with 70% to 90% occurring only once. Sequenced material: peripheral blood. All receptors derive from a man in his fifties or sixties with acute or convalescent COVID-19.

The gene calls are TRBV11-2 and TRBJ2-7; a weak D match, TRBD1 (6 bases). Germline lookup yields CDR1 SGHAT and CDR2 FQNNGV. The CDR3 extends over 15 amino acids. The germline V and J ends were trimmed by 5 bases and 10 bases, with 24 bases remaining between them. The CDR3 DNA reads TGTGCCAGCAGCCCGAGGGGGTTAAGGTGGGTCGGCCAGTACTTC. Its translation: CASSPRGLRWVGQYF.

The chain recombines TRBV29-1 with TRBJ1-1; 7 bases fit TRBD1. V lost 8 bases to trimming and J lost 2 bases; unmatched junction nucleotides: 8. Germline V gene data show CDR1 as SQVTM and CDR2 as ANQGSEA. The CDR3 has 13 residues. CDR3 DNA sequence: TGCAGCACGGGGACAGACTTCAACACTGAAGCTTTCTTT. It codes for CSTGTDFNTEAFF.

The rearrangement uses TRBV5-6 and TRBJ1-6, with D uncertain. Germline lookup yields CDR1 SGHDT and CDR2 YYEEEE. V lost 1 base, J lost 5 bases, and 10 bases lay in between. This CDR3 comprises 15 residues. The CDR3 spells CASSLPGGNNSPLHF. The CDR3 region has the DNA TGTGCCAGCAGCTTGCCCGGCGGTAATAATTCACCCCTCCACTTT.

The V and J genes are TRBV11-2 and TRBJ1-6; D uncertain. V was clipped by 4 bases and J by 7 bases, with 11 bases between them. This CDR3 is 14 amino acids long. CDR1 is SGHAT and CDR2 is FQNNGV in the germline V gene. CDR3 residues: CASSWVARNSPLHF. CDR3 bases: TGTGCCAGCAGCTGGGTAGCCAGAAATTCACCCCTCCACTTT.

This chain joins TRBV7-2 and TRBJ2-7, with TRBD2 matching over 7 bases. The CDR3 is 15 residues long. V dropped 5 bases and J dropped 6; count of bases not matched to a gene: 13. Germline CDR1 SGHTA, CDR2 FQGNSA. Written as DNA, the CDR3 is TGTGCCAGCAGCCCCGAGGGCGGGAGAGAGGGCGAGCAGTACTTC. Protein product: CASSPEGGREGEQYF.

The V call is TRBV19, the J call TRBJ2-5; a possible D gene is TRBD2 (5 bases). Deletions cut 5 bases from V and 5 bases from J, with 9 bases between. The CDR3 extends over 12 amino acids. Germline CDR1 reads LNHDA; CDR2 reads SQIVND (reference sequence). Written as DNA, the CDR3 is TGTGCCAGTAGTCGAGGGCGGGAGACCCAGTACTTC. Amino acids: CASSRGRETQYF. The full variable domain, in which reference TRBV19 and TRBJ2-5 provide the parts outside the CDR3, is DGGITQSPKYLFRKEGQNVTLSCEQNLNHDAMYWYRQDPGQGLRLIYYSQIVNDFQKGDIAEGYSVSREKKESFPLTVTSAQKNPTAFYLCASSRGRETQYFGPGTRLLVL.

This sequence joins TRBV20-1 and TRBJ1-1; 7 bases are a match to TRBD1. V shed 3 bases, J shed 0 bases, and the junction held 13 bases outside the gene matches. Germline CDR1 DFQATT, CDR2 SNEGSKA (reference sequence). This CDR3 comprises 17 residues. DNA of the CDR3: TGCAGTGCTAGTCCATCCCGACAGGGCGTAATGAACACTGAAGCTTTCTTT. It is translated as CSASPSRQGVMNTEAFF.

The chain joins TRBV6-5 to TRBJ1-5, with TRBD1 matching 8 bases. The CDR3 is made up of 14 amino acids. V trimming: 5 bases; J trimming: 6 bases; junction bases outside the gene matches: 6. CDR1 MNHEY and CDR2 SVGAGI come from the germline V gene. DNA for the CDR3: TGTGCCAGCAGTATGGGACAGGAGGGTCAGCCCCAGCATTTT. This translates into CASSMGQEGQPQHF.

This sequence joins TRBV5-1 and TRBJ2-7, with D unresolved. In germline, CDR1 is SGHRS, CDR2 YFSETQ. This CDR3 contains 14 residues. V was clipped by 5 bases and J by 0 bases, with 12 bases between them. CDR3 bases: TGCGCCAGCAGTCCCGACTCCAACTCCTACGAGCAGTACTTC. It yields the protein CASSPDSNSYEQYF.